This TCR beta chain is from a study of T cells after yellow fever vaccination. Study outcomes and limitations: The appearance of a small share of clonotypes in both CD4 and CD8 compartments was observed. Primary-vaccination clones mostly resurfaced post-booster (just under 98% CD4, approximately 90% CD8). Peak timing came faster in the weaker secondary response, day 5 versus 15.

In germline, CDR1 is SQVTM, CDR2 ANQGSEA. This CDR3 is 13 amino acids long. V dropped 4 bases and J dropped 6 bases, with 14 bases sitting between them. The authors made TCR cDNA by 5'RACE template switching, adding a universal primer site and UMIs. TCRdb used MiXCR to reprocess the 5' RACE reads, holding one entry per CDR3 protein. The table lists 150,000 to 200,000 distinct CDR3 sequences, about 11% of them singletons. This clonotype was detected a few times. The antigen remains unidentified. This chain links TRBV29-1 with TRBJ2-3; weak D call: TRBD2 (7 bases). This receptor was taken from a man aged 18 to 29 who received the YFV17D yellow fever vaccine. This specimen was CD8+ T cells sorted from PBMCs, taken 15 days after the yellow fever booster vaccination. CDR3 in amino acids: CSVVGGQGDTQYF. DNA for the CDR3: TGCAGCGTTGTGGGAGGGCAGGGGGATACGCAGTATTTT.